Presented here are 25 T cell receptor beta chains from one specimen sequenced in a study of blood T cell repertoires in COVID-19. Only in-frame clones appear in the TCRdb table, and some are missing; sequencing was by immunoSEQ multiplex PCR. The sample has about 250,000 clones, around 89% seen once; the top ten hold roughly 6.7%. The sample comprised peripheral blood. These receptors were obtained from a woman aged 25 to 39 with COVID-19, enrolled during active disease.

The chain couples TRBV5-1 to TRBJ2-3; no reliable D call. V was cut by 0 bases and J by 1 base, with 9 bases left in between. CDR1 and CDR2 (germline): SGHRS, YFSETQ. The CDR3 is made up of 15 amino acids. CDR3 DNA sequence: TGCGCCAGCAGCTTGGAGCCCAGGCGCACAGATACGCAGTATTTT. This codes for CASSLEPRRTDTQYF. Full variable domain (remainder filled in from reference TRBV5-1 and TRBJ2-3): KAGVTQTPRYLIKTRGQQVTLSCSPISGHRSVSWYQQTPGQGLQFLFEYFSETQRNKGNFPGRFSGRQFSNSRSEMNVSTLELGDSALYLCASSLEPRRTDTQYFGPGTRLTVL.

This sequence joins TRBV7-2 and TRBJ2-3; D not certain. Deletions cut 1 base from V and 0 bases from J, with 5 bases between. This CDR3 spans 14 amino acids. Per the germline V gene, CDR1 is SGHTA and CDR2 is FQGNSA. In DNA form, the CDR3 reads TGTGCCAGCAGCTTAGACTATAGCACAGATACGCAGTATTTT. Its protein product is CASSLDYSTDTQYF.

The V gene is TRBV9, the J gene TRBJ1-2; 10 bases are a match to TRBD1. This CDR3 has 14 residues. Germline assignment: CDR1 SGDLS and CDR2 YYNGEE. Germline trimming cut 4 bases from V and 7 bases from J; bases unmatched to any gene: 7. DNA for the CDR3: TGTGCCAGCAGCCCTAGGACAGGGGGGTCTGGCTACACCTTC. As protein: CASSPRTGGSGYTF.

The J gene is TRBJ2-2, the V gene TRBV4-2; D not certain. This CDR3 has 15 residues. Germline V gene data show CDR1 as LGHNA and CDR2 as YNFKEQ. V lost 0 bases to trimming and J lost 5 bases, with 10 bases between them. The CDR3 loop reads CASSQDVVGTGELFF. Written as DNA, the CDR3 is TGTGCCAGCAGCCAAGATGTAGTCGGTACCGGGGAGCTGTTTTTT.

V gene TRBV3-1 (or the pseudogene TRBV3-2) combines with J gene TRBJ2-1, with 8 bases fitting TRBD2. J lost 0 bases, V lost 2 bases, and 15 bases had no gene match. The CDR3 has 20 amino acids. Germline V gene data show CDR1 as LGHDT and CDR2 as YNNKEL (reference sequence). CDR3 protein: CASSQPQGAIAGSSYNEQFF. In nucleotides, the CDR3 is TGTGCCAGCAGCCAACCGCAGGGTGCGATAGCGGGGTCCTCCTACAATGAGCAGTTCTTC.

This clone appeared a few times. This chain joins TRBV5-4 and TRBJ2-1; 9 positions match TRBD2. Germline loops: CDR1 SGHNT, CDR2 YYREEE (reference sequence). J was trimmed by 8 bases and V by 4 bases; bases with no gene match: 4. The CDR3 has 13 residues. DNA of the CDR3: TGTGCCAGCAGCATGTGGACTAGCGATGAGCAGTTCTTC. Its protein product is CASSMWTSDEQFF.

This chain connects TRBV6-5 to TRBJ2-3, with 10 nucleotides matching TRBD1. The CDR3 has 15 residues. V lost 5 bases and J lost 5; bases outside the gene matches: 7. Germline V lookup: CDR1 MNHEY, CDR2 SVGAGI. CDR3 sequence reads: CASSPGTGEVDTQYF. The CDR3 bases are TGTGCCAGCAGTCCCGGGACAGGGGAGGTAGATACGCAGTATTTT.

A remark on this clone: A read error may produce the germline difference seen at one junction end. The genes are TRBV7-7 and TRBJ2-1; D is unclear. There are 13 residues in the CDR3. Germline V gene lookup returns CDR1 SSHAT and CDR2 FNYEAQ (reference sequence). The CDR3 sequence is CASSSESYNEQFF. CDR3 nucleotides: TGTGCTAGCAGCAGCGAATCCTACAATGAGCAGTTCTTC. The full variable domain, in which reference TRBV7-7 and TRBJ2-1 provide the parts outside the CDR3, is GAGVSQSPRYKVTKRGQDVTLRCDPISSHATLYWYQQALGQGPEFLTYFNYEAQPDKSGLPSDRFSAERPEGSISTLTIQRTEQRDSAMYRCASSSESYNEQFFGPGTRLTVL.

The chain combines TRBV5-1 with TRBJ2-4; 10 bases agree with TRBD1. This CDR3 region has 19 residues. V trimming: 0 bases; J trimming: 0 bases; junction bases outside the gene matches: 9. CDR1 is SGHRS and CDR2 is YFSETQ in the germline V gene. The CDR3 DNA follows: TGCGCCAGCAGCTTGGTTGGGACAGGGGATTTACTAGCCAAAAACATTCAGTACTTC. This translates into CASSLVGTGDLLAKNIQYF.

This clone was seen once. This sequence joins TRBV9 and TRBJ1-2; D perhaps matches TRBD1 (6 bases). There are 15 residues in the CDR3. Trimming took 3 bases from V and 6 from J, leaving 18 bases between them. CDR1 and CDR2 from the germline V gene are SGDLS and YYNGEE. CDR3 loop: CASSAIRTGHHGYTF. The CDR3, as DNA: TGTGCCAGCAGCGCCATCCGAACAGGGCATCATGGCTACACCTTC. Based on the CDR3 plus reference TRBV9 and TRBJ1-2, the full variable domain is DSGVTQTPKHLITATGQRVTLRCSPRSGDLSVYWYQQSLDQGLQFLIQYYNGEERAKGNILERFSAQQFPDLHSELNLSSLELGDSALYFCASSAIRTGHHGYTFGSGTRLTVV.

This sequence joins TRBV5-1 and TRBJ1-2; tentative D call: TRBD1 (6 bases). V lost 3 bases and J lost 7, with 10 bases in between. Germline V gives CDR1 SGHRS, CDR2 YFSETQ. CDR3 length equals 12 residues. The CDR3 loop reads CASSSGGVGYTF. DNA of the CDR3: TGCGCCAGCAGCTCGGGGGGCGTTGGCTACACCTTC.

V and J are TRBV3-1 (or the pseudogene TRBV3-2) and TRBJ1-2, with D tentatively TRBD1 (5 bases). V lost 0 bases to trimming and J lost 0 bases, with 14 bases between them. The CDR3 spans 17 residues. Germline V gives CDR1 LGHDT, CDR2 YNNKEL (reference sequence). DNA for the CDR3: TGTGCCAGCAGCCAAGATGGATGGGGCAGGTCTAACTATGGCTACACCTTC. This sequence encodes CASSQDGWGRSNYGYTF.

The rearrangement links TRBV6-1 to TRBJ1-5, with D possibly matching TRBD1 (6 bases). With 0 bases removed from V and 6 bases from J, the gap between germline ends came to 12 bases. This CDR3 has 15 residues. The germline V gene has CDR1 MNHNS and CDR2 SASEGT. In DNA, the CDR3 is TGTGCCAGCAGTGAAGCCGAAGGGGGTGGTCAGCCCCAGCATTTT. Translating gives CASSEAEGGGQPQHF.

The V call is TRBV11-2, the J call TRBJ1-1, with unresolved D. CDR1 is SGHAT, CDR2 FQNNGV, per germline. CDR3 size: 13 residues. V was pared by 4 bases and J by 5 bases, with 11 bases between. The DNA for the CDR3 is TGTGCCAGCAGCTCGTCAGTGTTGACTGAAGCTTTCTTT. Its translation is CASSSSVLTEAFF.

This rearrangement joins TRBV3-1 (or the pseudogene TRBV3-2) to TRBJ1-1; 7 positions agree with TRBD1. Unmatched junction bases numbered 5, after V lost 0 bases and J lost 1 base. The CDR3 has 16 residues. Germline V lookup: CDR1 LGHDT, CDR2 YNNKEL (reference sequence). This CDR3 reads CASSQDRQGENTEAFF. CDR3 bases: TGTGCCAGCAGCCAAGATCGACAGGGAGAGAACACTGAAGCTTTCTTT.

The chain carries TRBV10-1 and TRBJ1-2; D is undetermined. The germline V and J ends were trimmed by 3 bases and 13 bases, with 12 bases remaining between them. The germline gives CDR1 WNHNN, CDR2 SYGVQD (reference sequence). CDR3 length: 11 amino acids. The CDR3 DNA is TGCGCCAGCAGTGATGGCGGCCTTCTCACCTTC. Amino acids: CASSDGGLLTF.

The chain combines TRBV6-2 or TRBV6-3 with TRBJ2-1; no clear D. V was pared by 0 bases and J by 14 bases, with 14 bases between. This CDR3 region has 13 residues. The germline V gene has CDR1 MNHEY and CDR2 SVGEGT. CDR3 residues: CASSYSVRGPEFF. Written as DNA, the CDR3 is TGTGCCAGCAGTTACTCGGTCCGCGGTCCTGAGTTCTTC.

This chain's CDR3 is CASSQDGANRGENIQYF. The CDR3 DNA reads as TGCGCCAGCAGCCAAGATGGCGCAAACCGGGGGGAGAACATTCAGTACTTC. The chain has TRBV4-1 and TRBJ2-4; 7 positions match TRBD2. J was trimmed by 7 bases and V by 0 bases; bases with no gene match: 12. Germline V gives CDR1 MGHRA, CDR2 YSYEKL. The CDR3 covers 17 residues.

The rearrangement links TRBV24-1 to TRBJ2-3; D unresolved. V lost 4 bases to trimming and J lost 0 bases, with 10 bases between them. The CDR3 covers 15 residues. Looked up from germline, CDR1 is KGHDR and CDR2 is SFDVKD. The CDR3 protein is CATSDPVRSTDTQYF. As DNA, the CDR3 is TGTGCCACCAGTGACCCCGTCAGGAGCACAGATACGCAGTATTTT.

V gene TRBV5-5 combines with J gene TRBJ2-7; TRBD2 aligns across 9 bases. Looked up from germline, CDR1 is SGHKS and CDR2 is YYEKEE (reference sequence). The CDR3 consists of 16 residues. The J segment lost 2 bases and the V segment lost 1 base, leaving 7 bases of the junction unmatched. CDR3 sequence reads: CASSLLPLAGTYEQYV. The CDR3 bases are TGTGCCAGCAGCTTGCTTCCACTAGCGGGTACCTACGAGCAGTACGTC.

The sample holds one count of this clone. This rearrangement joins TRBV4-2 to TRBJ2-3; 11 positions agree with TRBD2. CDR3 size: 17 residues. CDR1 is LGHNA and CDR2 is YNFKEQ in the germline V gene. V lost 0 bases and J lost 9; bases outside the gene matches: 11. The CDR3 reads CASSQEARSGGVLTQYF. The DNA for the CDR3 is TGTGCCAGCAGCCAAGAGGCACGTAGCGGGGGGGTTCTGACGCAGTATTTT.

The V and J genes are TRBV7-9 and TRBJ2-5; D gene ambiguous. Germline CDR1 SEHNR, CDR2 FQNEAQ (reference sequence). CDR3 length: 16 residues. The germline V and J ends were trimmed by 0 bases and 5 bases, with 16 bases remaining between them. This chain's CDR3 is CASSLAPPERLETQYF. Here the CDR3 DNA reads TGTGCCAGCAGCTTAGCCCCCCCGGAGAGGCTGGAGACCCAGTACTTC.

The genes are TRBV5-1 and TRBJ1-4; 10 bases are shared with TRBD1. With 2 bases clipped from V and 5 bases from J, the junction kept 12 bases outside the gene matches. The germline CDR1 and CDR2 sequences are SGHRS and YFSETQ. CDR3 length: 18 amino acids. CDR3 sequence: CASSLGASGTGANEKLFF. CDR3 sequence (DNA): TGCGCCAGCAGCTTAGGGGCCTCAGGGACAGGGGCCAATGAAAAACTGTTTTTT. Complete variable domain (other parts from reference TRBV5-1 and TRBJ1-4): KAGVTQTPRYLIKTRGQQVTLSCSPISGHRSVSWYQQTPGQGLQFLFEYFSETQRNKGNFPGRFSGRQFSNSRSEMNVSTLELGDSALYLCASSLGASGTGANEKLFFGSGTQLSVL.

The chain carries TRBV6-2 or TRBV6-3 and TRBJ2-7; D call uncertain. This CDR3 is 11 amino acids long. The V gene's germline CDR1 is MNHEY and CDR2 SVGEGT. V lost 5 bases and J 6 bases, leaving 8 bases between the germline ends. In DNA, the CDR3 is TGTGCCAGCAGTACCCTACGCGAGCAGTACTTC. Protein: CASSTLREQYF.

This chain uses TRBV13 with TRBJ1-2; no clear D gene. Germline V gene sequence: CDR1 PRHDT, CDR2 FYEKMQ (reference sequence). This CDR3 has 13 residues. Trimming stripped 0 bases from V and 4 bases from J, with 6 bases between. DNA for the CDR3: TGTGCCAGCAGCTTAGGGACAAGCTATGGCTACACCTTC. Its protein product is CASSLGTSYGYTF.